Below are 4 T cell receptor beta chains sequenced from a single sample in a study of shared clonotypes between healthy human individuals (dated by TCRdb to 2019 to 2021). The library was produced with the immunoSEQ multiplex PCR assay. The source is immuneACCESS, and TCRdb retained only in-frame sequences with V and J called. Part of the clones is not carried over; for the studies checked, unresolved V genes explain less than half of this, and the remainder is unexplained. In all, the sample holds roughly 850,000 clones, and roughly 96% of those were seen once. About 0.21% of the sample rests with the top ten. CD8 naive samples were obtained by positive selection for CCR7 among CD45RO-negative cells, yielding a CD45RA+CCR7+ population from which TemRA cells were excluded. Sequences were obtained from naive CD8+ T cells sorted from blood. In the paper's terms, the cell subset or site label means: CD45RA+CCR7+. Receptor source: a man younger than 40 in good health.

The chain employs TRBV7-8 and TRBJ2-1; TRBD2 aligns across 10 bases. V was pared by 5 bases and J by 5 bases, with 6 bases of the junction left unmatched. The CDR3 spans 15 residues. Per the germline V gene, CDR1 is SGHVS and CDR2 is FQNEAQ. The CDR3 sequence is CASSTSGRADNEQFF. The CDR3, as DNA: TGTGCCAGCAGCACAAGCGGGAGGGCCGACAATGAGCAGTTCTTC.

The chain recombines TRBV28 with TRBJ1-1; D is possibly TRBD1 (5 bases). Trimming stripped 3 bases from V and 5 bases from J, with 13 bases between. Germline loops: CDR1 MDHEN, CDR2 SYDVKM. The CDR3 extends over 14 amino acids. In nucleotides, the CDR3 is TGTGCCAGCAGTTTCCCGATTCAGGGAACTGAAGCTTTCTTT. Protein product: CASSFPIQGTEAFF. Full variable domain (remainder filled in from reference TRBV28 and TRBJ1-1): DVKVTQSSRYLVKRTGEKVFLECVQDMDHENMFWYRQDPGLGLRLIYFSYDVKMKEKGDIPEGYSVSREKKERFSLILESASTNQTSMYLCASSFPIQGTEAFFGQGTRLTVV.

The genes are TRBV10-3 and TRBJ2-7; possibly TRBD1 for D (5 bases). The germline gives CDR1 ENHRY, CDR2 SYGVKD. The ends were cut back, 3 bases at V and 3 bases at J, with 15 bases in the middle. The CDR3 loop spans 15 amino acids. CDR3 in DNA: TGTGCCATCAGTGACCCAGGGCAGGGAAGCTACGAGCAGTACTTC. The encoded protein is CAISDPGQGSYEQYF.

This clone was picked up one time. V is TRBV27 and J is TRBJ1-2; 7 positions match TRBD1. The germline CDR1 and CDR2 sequences are MNHEY and SMNVEV (reference sequence). J was trimmed by 6 bases and V by 10 bases; bases with no gene match: 8. The CDR3 runs 12 residues. The CDR3, as DNA: TGTGCCACTAGACAGGGTAGGGATGGCTACACCTTC. It codes for CATRQGRDGYTF.